The next 21 T cell receptor beta chains were all read from a single sample in a study of T cell responses to AZD1222 COVID-19 vaccine. TCRdb's table, derived via immunoSEQ multiplex PCR, lists solely in-frame clones and lacks some. The table lists around 70,000 clones, about 90% of them singletons. This sample comprised peripheral blood, obtained on day 0 of AZD1222 vaccination. Every receptor here comes from an adult in good health.

V and J are TRBV5-5 and TRBJ1-1; D call uncertain. The germline CDR1 and CDR2 sequences are SGHKS and YYEKEE (reference sequence). V was clipped by 0 bases and J by 5 bases, with 5 bases between them. The CDR3 is 12 residues long. CDR3 sequence: CASSLVGTEAFF. The CDR3, as DNA: TGTGCCAGCAGCTTGGTCGGAACTGAAGCTTTCTTT.

Only one count was recorded for this clone. The CDR3 nucleotides read TGTGCCAGCAGTTTACGACCCCCCGGGACGGATAATAGCAATCAGCCCCAGCATTTT. It codes for CASSLRPPGTDNSNQPQHF. V and J are TRBV27 and TRBJ1-5; D possibly corresponds to TRBD1 (5 bases). The CDR3 extends over 19 amino acids. V lost 2 bases and J 0 bases, leaving 20 bases between the germline ends. Germline V gives CDR1 MNHEY, CDR2 SMNVEV (reference sequence).

The CDR3 spells CASSRSGSFMNEQYF. CDR3 DNA: TGTGCCAGTAGCAGAAGCGGGAGCTTTATGAACGAGCAGTACTTC. The chain has TRBV19 and TRBJ2-7, with 8 bases identical to TRBD2. Germline loops: CDR1 LNHDA, CDR2 SQIVND (reference sequence). Trimming cost V 6 bases and J 5 bases; bases outside gene matches: 12. This CDR3 has 15 amino acids.

CDR3 in DNA: TGTGCCAGCAGTGCACAGGGGGACACCGGGGAGCTGTTTTTT. It encodes CASSAQGDTGELFF. The V call is TRBV25-1, the J call TRBJ2-2; the match to TRBD1 covers 8 bases. The germline V gene encodes CDR1 MGHDK and CDR2 SYGVNS. V gave up 4 bases and J gave up 3 bases; unmatched junction bases: 1. The CDR3 is made up of 14 amino acids. Full variable domain (missing parts from reference TRBV25-1 and TRBJ2-2): EADIYQTPRYLVIGTGKKITLECSQTMGHDKMYWYQQDPGMELHLIHYSYGVNSTEKGDLSSESTVSRIRTEHFPLTLESARPSHTSQYLCASSAQGDTGELFFGEGSRLTVL.

This chain links TRBV18 with TRBJ1-1; D uncertain. Germline CDR1 is KGHSH and CDR2 is LQKENI. Trimming removed 5 bases from V and 0 bases from J, with 7 bases in between. This CDR3 has 13 amino acids. CDR3 sequence (DNA): TGTGCCAGCTCATCTGGATTGAACACTGAAGCTTTCTTT. This translates into CASSSGLNTEAFF.

To note about this clone: The junction departs from the called germline gene at one end, perhaps through a read error. V and J are TRBV6-2 or TRBV6-3 and TRBJ2-1; D remains unclear. The CDR3 consists of 13 residues. Germline V lookup: CDR1 MNHEY, CDR2 SVGEGT. CDR3 protein: CASNYLDNGEQFF. The CDR3 DNA is TGTGCCAGCAATTACCTAGATAACGGCGAGCAGTTCTTC.

A few counts support this clone. The chain is built from TRBV28 and TRBJ2-7; 9 bases match TRBD2. This CDR3 is 15 amino acids long. After removal of 6 bases from V and 2 bases from J, the junction contained 8 bases not matched to a gene. Germline CDR1 and CDR2: MDHEN and SYDVKM. CDR3 amino acids: CASRKLSGGTYEQYF. CDR3 sequence (DNA): TGTGCCAGCAGAAAACTTAGCGGGGGCACCTACGAGCAGTACTTC.

This chain connects TRBV5-1 to TRBJ2-7; 7 nucleotides align to TRBD1. With 3 bases clipped from V and 5 bases from J, the junction kept 5 bases outside the gene matches. CDR1 is SGHRS and CDR2 is YFSETQ in the germline V gene. CDR3 length: 13 amino acids. The CDR3 is CASSSGQADEQYF. CDR3 nucleotide sequence: TGCGCCAGCAGCTCCGGACAGGCGGACGAGCAGTACTTC.

The gene calls are TRBV28 and TRBJ2-7, with 9 bases that match TRBD1. The CDR3 spans 13 residues. V was clipped by 6 bases and J by 6 bases; unmatched bases: 6. The V gene's germline CDR1 is MDHEN and CDR2 SYDVKM. CDR3 in amino acids: CASRPTGGGEQYF. The CDR3 region has the DNA TGTGCCAGCAGGCCTACAGGGGGCGGCGAGCAGTACTTC. Full variable domain (remainder filled in from reference TRBV28 and TRBJ2-7): DVKVTQSSRYLVKRTGEKVFLECVQDMDHENMFWYRQDPGLGLRLIYFSYDVKMKEKGDIPEGYSVSREKKERFSLILESASTNQTSMYLCASRPTGGGEQYFGPGTRLTVT.

The J gene is TRBJ1-4, the V gene TRBV28, with D possibly matching TRBD1 (5 bases). V was cut by 3 bases and J by 8 bases, with 13 bases left in between. Germline loops: CDR1 MDHEN, CDR2 SYDVKM. This CDR3 has 14 amino acids. CDR3 bases: TGTGCCAGCAGTTTCGGACACGGAAACGAAAAACTGTTTTTT. Protein sequence: CASSFGHGNEKLFF.

This chain connects TRBV19 to TRBJ2-3; 14 positions agree with TRBD2. The V gene end was trimmed by 3 bases and the J gene end by 1 base; junction bases not matched to a gene: 3. This CDR3 is built from 17 residues. Germline CDR1 LNHDA, CDR2 SQIVND (reference sequence). CDR3 loop: CASSILTSGRGTDTQYF. CDR3 DNA sequence: TGTGCCAGTAGTATTTTGACTAGCGGGAGGGGCACAGATACGCAGTATTTT.

This clone was observed once. The chain couples TRBV15 to TRBJ2-1; D possibly corresponds to TRBD2 (5 bases). The CDR3 contains 17 residues. V gave up 2 bases and J gave up 0 bases, with 14 bases separating them. CDR1 and CDR2 from the germline V gene are LNHNV and YYDKDF (reference sequence). CDR3 in amino acids: CATSRSMGSASYNEQFF. DNA of the CDR3: TGTGCCACCAGCAGAAGCATGGGTAGCGCCTCCTACAATGAGCAGTTCTTC.

This chain joins TRBV18 and TRBJ2-5, with 7 bases lining up with TRBD1. J gave up 2 bases and V 3 bases, and 0 bases lay outside the gene matches. Per the germline V gene, CDR1 is KGHSH and CDR2 is LQKENI. The CDR3 loop spans 13 amino acids. CDR3 sequence reads: CASSPGQQETQYF. In DNA form, the CDR3 reads TGTGCCAGCTCACCGGGACAGCAAGAGACCCAGTACTTC.

The chain combines TRBV6-1 with TRBJ1-2, with D possibly TRBD1 on 5 matching bases. Germline CDR1 MNHNS, CDR2 SASEGT. The CDR3 has 14 amino acids. V was shortened by 3 bases and J by 4 bases, with 12 bases between the two germline ends. The CDR3 reads CASSDWGGIYGYTF. The CDR3 nucleotides read TGTGCCAGCAGTGATTGGGGGGGTATCTATGGCTACACCTTC.

The chain has TRBV6-5 and TRBJ1-3, with a possible D match to TRBD1 (5 bases). Germline values: CDR1 MNHEY, CDR2 SVGAGI. This CDR3 is 15 amino acids long. V dropped 0 bases and J dropped 3 bases, with 9 bases sitting between them. CDR3 bases: TGTGCCAGCAGTTACTCCGGGGGAAATGGAAACACCATATATTTT. Translation gives CASSYSGGNGNTIYF.

Only one count was recorded for this clone. This chain links TRBV6-2 or TRBV6-3 with TRBJ1-2; no reliable D call. CDR1 MNHEY and CDR2 SVGEGT come from the germline V gene. Trimming removed 5 bases at V and 5 bases at J, with 12 bases between. The CDR3 loop spans 13 amino acids. The CDR3 region has the DNA TGTGCCAGCAGTGCCGGGATTCCTTATGGCTACACCTTC. This encodes CASSAGIPYGYTF.

The chain has TRBV3-1 (or the pseudogene TRBV3-2) and TRBJ2-5; D is possibly TRBD1 (5 bases). The CDR3 is made up of 17 amino acids. In germline, CDR1 is LGHDT, CDR2 YNNKEL (reference sequence). V shed 0 bases and J shed 2 bases, with 16 bases lying between them. In DNA form, the CDR3 reads TGTGCCAGCAGCCAAGAATCAGGGTTCCCTCGTCAAGAGACCCAGTACTTC. Translation gives CASSQESGFPRQETQYF.

V usage is TRBV5-1 and J usage is TRBJ1-1, with TRBD1 as a possible D gene (6 bases). The CDR3 is made up of 16 amino acids. The V gene lost 4 bases and the J gene lost 0 bases, with 16 bases spanning the gap. Per germline, CDR1 SGHRS and CDR2 YFSETQ. The CDR3 nucleotides are TGCGCCAGCAGCCCCGCAAGAGGGGGGTTGAACACTGAAGCTTTCTTT. It translates to CASSPARGGLNTEAFF.

The chain is built from TRBV4-1 and TRBJ2-2, with D possibly matching TRBD2 (7 bases). The CDR3 consists of 16 residues. Germline lookup yields CDR1 MGHRA and CDR2 YSYEKL. V lost 11 bases and J lost 6, with 25 bases in between. In nucleotides, the CDR3 is TGCGCCCGCCGCCGAGTAGGGGGGGTGATCGCCGGGGAGCTGTTTTTT. This translates into CARRRVGGVIAGELFF.

The chain couples TRBV29-1 to TRBJ1-5; 7 bases are a match to TRBD1. The CDR3 consists of 13 residues. The ends lost 7 bases at V and 3 bases at J; junction bases unmatched: 6. CDR1 and CDR2 from the germline V gene are SQVTM and ANQGSEA. In DNA form, the CDR3 reads TGCAGCGCCAGACAGGGCCTCAATCAGCCCCAGCATTTT. It translates to CSARQGLNQPQHF.

The chain is built from TRBV9 and TRBJ2-2; 8 bases are shared with TRBD1. CDR3 size: 18 residues. The germline V gene encodes CDR1 SGDLS and CDR2 YYNGEE. The J segment lost 6 bases and the V segment lost 4 bases, leaving 17 bases of the junction unmatched. CDR3 in DNA: TGTGCCAGCAGCCCCCGATCGACACAGGGGGTACGCGCCGGGGAGCTGTTTTTT. This translates into CASSPRSTQGVRAGELFF.